This T cell receptor beta chain was captured in a study of lymphopenia after photon versus proton radiotherapy. General observations from the study: Under photons, naive T cells and diversity fell while effector/memory populations rose. Better survival with proton therapy was suggested as possible, not demonstrated. After the lymphocyte nadir, photon-treated repertoires showed oligoclonal expansion, especially of CD8+ Temra cells.

The method was immunoSEQ multiplex PCR; TCRdb's version includes in-frame clones alone and lacks a portion of them. The sample holds roughly 35,000 clones, 85% to 90% seen once. This clone came up once. Its target is unknown. From germline, CDR1 is SGHTA and CDR2 FQGTGA. V lost 3 bases and J 6 bases, leaving 9 bases between the germline ends. CDR3 length equals 12 residues. This receptor was taken from a man aged 45-65 years with gastric cancer. The chain uses TRBV7-3 and TRBJ2-7, with a tentative D call TRBD1 (7 bases). The sequencing used peripheral blood, collected from a patient treated with photon-based radiotherapy. The DNA for the CDR3 is TGTGCCAGCAGCTTCCAGGGGGGCGAGCAGTACTTC. This translates into CASSFQGGEQYF.